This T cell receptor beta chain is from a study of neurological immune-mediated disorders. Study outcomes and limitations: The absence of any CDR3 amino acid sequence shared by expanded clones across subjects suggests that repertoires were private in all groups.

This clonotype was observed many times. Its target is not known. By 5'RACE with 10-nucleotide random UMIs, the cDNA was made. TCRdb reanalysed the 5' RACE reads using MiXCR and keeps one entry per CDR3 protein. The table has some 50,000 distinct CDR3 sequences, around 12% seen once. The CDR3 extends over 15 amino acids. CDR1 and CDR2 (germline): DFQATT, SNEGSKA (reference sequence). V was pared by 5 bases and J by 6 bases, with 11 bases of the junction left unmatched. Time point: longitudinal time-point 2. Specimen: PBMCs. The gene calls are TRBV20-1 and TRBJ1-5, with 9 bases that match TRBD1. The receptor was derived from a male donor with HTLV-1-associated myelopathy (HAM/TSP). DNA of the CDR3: TGCAGTGCTGGTCTGGACACAGGGGGCGTTCAGCCCCAGCATTTT. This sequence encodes CSAGLDTGGVQPQHF.